This T cell receptor (beta chain) was captured in a study of blood T cell repertoires in COVID-19. As for the study in general: Samples taken during acute and convalescent COVID-19 were collected in the United States, Italy and Spain. The analysed material was cDNA or gDNA that came from T cells, B-cell-depleted T cells, or PBMCs.

Some clones are missing from TCRdb's copy, which holds only in-frame ones; the method was immunoSEQ multiplex PCR. The sample consists of around 77,000 clones, roughly 85% of them appearing once. The germline gives CDR1 MGHRA, CDR2 YSYEKL. This CDR3 region has 14 residues. V was trimmed by 4 bases and J by 7 bases, leaving 16 bases between them. The V gene is TRBV4-1, the J gene TRBJ1-2, with a possible D match to TRBD1 (5 bases). This TCR derives from a man older than 75 with acute or convalescent COVID-19. The sequenced sample consisted of peripheral blood. The CDR3 DNA follows: TGCGCCAGCAGCCCTGGCGATTCAAGGGGTGGCTACACCTTC. Its protein product is CASSPGDSRGGYTF.